This T cell receptor beta chain was identified in a study of control samples from healthy donors and cancer patients. This table comes from immunoSEQ multiplex PCR, and its TCRdb copy is limited to in-frame clones, with some not included. The data show roughly 190,000 clones, with 91% seen just once and more than 1.3% held by the top ten. The V gene lost 6 bases and the J gene lost 3 bases, with 6 bases spanning the gap. The CDR3 contains 11 residues. Germline-derived CDR1 and CDR2 are DFQATT and SNEGSKA (reference sequence). Sequencing was done on a sample of blood. The source of this sequence is a young woman in good health. This chain joins TRBV20-1 and TRBJ2-1, with no clear D. In DNA form, the CDR3 reads TGCAGTGCCAAAAGCTACAATGAGCAGTTCTTC. It codes for CSAKSYNEQFF.